This T cell receptor beta chain is from a study of Graves' ophthalmopathy and Graves' hyperthyroidism. A note on this clonotype: Its cognate antigen is unknown.

Findings and caveats of the study: A model built from 13 signatures distinguished ophthalmopathy from stable hyperthyroidism with approximately 88% sensitivity and approximately 82% specificity.

CDR3 length equals 10 residues. Trimming left V 7 bases short and J 4 bases short, with 4 bases between. The germline V gene has CDR1 MDHEN and CDR2 SYDVKM. From RNA, the CDR3 regions of TCR beta chains were amplified and sequenced. HTBI primers were used in a first-round RT-PCR, which preceded a second-round multiplex PCR. TCRdb re-called the multiplex PCR reads with MiXCR, one entry per CDR3 protein. The sample records 400,000 or so distinct CDR3 sequences, roughly 15% being singletons. Aged 18 to 65, hyperthyroidism patients had been newly diagnosed, with under 2 months' duration. The chain joins TRBV28 to TRBJ1-2; the D is unclear. The sequence derives from a woman under 30 with stable Graves' hyperthyroidism. The sequenced sample was peripheral blood. In nucleotides, the CDR3 is TGTGCCAGCAAGGGCTATGGCTACACCTTC. Residues: CASKGYGYTF.